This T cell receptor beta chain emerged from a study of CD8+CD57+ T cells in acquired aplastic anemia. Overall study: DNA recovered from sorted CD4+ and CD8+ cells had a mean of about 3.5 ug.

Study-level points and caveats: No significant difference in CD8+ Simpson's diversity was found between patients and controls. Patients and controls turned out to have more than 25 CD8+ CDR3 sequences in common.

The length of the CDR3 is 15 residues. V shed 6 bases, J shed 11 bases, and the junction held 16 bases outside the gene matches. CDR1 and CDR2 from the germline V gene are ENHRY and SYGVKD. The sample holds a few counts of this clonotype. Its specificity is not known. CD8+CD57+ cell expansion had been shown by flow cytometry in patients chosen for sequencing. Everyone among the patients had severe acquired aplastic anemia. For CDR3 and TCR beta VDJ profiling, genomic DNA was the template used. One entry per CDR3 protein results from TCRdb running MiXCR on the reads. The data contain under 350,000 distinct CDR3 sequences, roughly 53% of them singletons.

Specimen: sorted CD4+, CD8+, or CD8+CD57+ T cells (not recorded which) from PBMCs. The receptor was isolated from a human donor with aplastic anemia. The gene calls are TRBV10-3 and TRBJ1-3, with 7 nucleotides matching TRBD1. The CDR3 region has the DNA TGTGCCATCAGACGTGACCGGGACAGCAGGTTCCCCATATATTTT. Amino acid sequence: CAIRRDRDSRFPIYF.